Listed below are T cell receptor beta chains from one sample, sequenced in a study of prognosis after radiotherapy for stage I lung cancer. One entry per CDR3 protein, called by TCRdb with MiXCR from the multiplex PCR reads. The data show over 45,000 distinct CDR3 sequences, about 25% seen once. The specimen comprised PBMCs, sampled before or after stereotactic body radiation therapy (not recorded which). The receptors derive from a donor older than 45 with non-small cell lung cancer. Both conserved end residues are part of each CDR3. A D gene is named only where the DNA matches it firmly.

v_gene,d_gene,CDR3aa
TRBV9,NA,CASSVEEGALFF
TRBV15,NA,CATSRGTGATTDTQYF
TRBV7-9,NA,CASSPDVGGTGELFF
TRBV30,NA,CAWSVSGATNEKLFF
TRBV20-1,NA,CSAMGQGTYEQYF
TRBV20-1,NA,CSARAMGPLDEQFF
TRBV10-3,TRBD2,CAISVGTSLGAFTDTQYF
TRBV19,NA,CASSIAENYGYTF
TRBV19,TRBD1,CASSSPRGRSYGYTF
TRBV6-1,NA,CASSLDPATGELFF
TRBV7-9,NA,CASSLNSNQPHHF
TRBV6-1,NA,CASSIRGVGVTQYF
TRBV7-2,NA,CASTFGWAAGPGETQYF
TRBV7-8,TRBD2,CASSSEGLADPYEQYF
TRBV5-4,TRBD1,CASSFQGAHGYTF
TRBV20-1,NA,CSAMALAPGQETQYF
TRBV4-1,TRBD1,CASSQPGGADYGYTF
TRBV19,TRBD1,CASRGQGNQPQHF